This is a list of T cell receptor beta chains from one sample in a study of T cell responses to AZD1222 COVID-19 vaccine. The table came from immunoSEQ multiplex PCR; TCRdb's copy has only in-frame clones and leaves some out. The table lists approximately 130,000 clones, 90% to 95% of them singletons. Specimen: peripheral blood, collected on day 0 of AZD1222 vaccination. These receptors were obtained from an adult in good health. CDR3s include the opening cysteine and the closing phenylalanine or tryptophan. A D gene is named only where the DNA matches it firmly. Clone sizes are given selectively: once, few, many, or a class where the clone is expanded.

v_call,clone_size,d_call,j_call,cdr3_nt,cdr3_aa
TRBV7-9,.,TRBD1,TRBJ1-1,TGTGCCAGCAGCTTATTTGGAGGGACAGCCTGGGACACTGAAGCTTTCTTT,CASSLFGGTAWDTEAFF
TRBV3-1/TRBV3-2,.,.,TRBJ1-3,TGTGCCAGCACCCCTTACACGGAGCCTGGAAACACCATATATTTT,CASTPYTEPGNTIYF
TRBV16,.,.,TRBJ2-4,TGTGCCAGCAGCCCTCATTCCGGGGGAAACATTCAGTACTTC,CASSPHSGGNIQYF
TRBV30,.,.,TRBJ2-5,TGTGCCTGGAGTGTACCCCGCTCCTTGGGGGAGACCCAGTACTTC,CAWSVPRSLGETQYF
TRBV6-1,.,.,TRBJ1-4,TGTGCCAGCAGTGAAGTCGACGGGTATGTGGAAAAACTGTTTTTT,CASSEVDGYVEKLFF
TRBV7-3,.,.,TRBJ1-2,TGTGCCAGCAGCTTAATGGGGTCAGACTATGGCTACACCTTC,CASSLMGSDYGYTF
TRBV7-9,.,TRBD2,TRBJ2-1,TGTGCCAGCAGCTTAAGCGGGGGTTCACTGAATGAGCAGTTCTTC,CASSLSGGSLNEQFF
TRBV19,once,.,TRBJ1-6,TGTGCCGTAGGGGGGGCAGCTCGCCCTCATTCACCCCTCCACTTT,CAVGGAARPHSPLHF
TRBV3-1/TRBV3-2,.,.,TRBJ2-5,TGTGCCAGCAGCCAAGAAGGAGAGACCCAGTACTTC,CASSQEGETQYF
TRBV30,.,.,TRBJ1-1,TGTGCCTGCGATCCGGACACTGAAGCTTTCTTT,CACDPDTEAFF
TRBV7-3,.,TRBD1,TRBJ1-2,TGTGCCAGCAGCTTAGTCCAGGGGGCGAGATATGGCTACACCTTC,CASSLVQGARYGYTF
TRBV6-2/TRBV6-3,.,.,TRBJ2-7,TGTGCCAGCAGCTCCCCCTACGAGCAGTACTTC,CASSSPYEQYF
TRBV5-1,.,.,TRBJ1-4,TGCGCCAGCAGCTTGGATCGGACATCTGAAAAACTGTTTTTT,CASSLDRTSEKLFF